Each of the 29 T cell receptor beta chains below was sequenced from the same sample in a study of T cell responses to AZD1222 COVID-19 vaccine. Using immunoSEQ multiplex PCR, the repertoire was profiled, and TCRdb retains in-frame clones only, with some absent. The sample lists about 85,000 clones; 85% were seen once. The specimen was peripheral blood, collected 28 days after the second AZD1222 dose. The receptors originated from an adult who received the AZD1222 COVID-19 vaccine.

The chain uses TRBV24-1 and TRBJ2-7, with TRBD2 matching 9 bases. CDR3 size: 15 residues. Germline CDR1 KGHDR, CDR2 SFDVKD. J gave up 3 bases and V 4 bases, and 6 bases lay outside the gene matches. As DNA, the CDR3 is TGTGCCACCAGTGACCCGCGGACTAGCGACTACGAGCAGTACTTC. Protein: CATSDPRTSDYEQYF.

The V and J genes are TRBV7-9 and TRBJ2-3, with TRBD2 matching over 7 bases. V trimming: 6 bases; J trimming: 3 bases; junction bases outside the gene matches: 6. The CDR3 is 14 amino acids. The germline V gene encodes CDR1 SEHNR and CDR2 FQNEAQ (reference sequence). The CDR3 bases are TGTGCCAGCAGAAGCGGGATCGGGACAGATACGCAGTATTTT. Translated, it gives CASRSGIGTDTQYF. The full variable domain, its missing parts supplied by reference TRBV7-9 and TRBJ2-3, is DTGVSQNPRHKITKRGQNVTFRCDPISEHNRLYWYRQTLGQGPEFLTYFQNEAQLEKSRLLSDRFSAERPKGSFSTLEIQRTEQGDSAMYLCASRSGIGTDTQYFGPGTRLTVL.

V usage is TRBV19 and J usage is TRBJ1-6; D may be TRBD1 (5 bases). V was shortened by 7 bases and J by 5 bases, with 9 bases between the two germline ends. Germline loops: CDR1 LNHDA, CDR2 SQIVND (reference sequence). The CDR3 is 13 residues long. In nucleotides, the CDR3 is TGTGCCAGTACCAGGGAACATAATTCACCCCTCCACTTT. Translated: CASTREHNSPLHF.

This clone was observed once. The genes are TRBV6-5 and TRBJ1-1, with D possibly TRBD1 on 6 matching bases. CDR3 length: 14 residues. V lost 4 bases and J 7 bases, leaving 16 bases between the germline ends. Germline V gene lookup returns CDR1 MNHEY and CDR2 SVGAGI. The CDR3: CASSSGIRGGEAFF. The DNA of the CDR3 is TGTGCCAGCAGTTCCGGGATTAGAGGGGGTGAAGCTTTCTTT.

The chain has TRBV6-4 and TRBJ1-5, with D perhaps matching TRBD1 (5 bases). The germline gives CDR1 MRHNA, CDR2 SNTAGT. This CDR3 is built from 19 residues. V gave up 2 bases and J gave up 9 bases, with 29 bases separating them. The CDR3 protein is CASSDLGGGVGRISRPQHF. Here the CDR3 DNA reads TGTGCCAGCAGTGACCTCGGGGGTGGGGTGGGGAGAATCAGCCGGCCCCAGCATTTT.

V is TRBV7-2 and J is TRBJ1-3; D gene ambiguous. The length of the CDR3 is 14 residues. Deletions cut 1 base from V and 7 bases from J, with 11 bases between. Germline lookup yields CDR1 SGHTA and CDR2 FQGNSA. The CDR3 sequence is CASSLEGRFNTIYF. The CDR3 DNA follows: TGTGCCAGCAGCTTAGAGGGCAGATTCAACACCATATATTTT.

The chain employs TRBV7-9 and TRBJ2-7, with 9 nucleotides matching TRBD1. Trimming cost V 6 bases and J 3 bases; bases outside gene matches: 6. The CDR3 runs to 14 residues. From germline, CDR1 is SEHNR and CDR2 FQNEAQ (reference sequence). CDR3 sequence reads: CASRSGTGYYEQYF. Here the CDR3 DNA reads TGTGCCAGCAGGTCCGGGACAGGGTACTACGAGCAGTACTTC.

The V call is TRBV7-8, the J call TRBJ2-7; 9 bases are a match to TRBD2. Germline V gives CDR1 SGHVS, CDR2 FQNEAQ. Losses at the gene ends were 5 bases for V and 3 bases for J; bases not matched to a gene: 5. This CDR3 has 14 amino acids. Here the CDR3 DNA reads TGTGCCAGCAGCCCCTGGACTAGCGTCTACGAGCAGTACTTC. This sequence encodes CASSPWTSVYEQYF.

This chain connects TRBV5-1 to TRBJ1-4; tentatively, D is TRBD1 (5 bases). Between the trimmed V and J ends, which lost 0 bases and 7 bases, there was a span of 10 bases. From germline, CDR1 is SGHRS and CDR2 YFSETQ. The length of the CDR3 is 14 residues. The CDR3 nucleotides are TGCGCCAGCAGCTTGGAGGGCAGGGTTGAAAAACTGTTTTTT. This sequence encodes CASSLEGRVEKLFF.

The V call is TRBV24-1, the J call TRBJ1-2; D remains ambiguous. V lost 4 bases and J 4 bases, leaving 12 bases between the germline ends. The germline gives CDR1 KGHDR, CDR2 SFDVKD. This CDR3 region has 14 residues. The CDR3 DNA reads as TGTGCCACCAGTGACTACGATACGTCCTATGGCTACACCTTC. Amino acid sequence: CATSDYDTSYGYTF.

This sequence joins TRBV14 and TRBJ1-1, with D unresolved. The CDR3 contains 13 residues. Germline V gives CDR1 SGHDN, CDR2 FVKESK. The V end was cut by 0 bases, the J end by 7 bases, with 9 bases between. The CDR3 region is CASSQELDGEAFF. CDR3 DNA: TGTGCCAGCAGCCAAGAATTGGACGGTGAAGCTTTCTTT.

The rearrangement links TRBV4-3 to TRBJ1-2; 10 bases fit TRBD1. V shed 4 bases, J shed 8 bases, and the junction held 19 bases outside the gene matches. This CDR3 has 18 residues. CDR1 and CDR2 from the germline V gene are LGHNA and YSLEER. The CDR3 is CASSRRAFRDRGSDGYTF. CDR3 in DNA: TGCGCCAGCAGCCGGCGGGCATTTAGGGACAGGGGTTCCGACGGCTACACCTTC.

CDR3 coding DNA: TGTGCCAGCAGTGACCGGACAGGGAGCTCCTACGAGCAGTACTTC. This codes for CASSDRTGSSYEQYF. The chain has TRBV2 and TRBJ2-7; TRBD1 matches at 8 bases. This CDR3 spans 15 amino acids. V lost 3 bases, J lost 0 bases, and 4 bases stayed unmatched. The germline V gene encodes CDR1 SNHLY and CDR2 FYNNEI.

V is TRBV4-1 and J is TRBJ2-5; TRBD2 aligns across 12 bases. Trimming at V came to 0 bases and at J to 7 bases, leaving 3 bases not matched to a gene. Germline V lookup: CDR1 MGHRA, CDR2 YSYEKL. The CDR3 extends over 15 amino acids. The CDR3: CASSQEWTSGATQYF. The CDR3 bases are TGCGCCAGCAGCCAAGAGTGGACTAGCGGGGCGACCCAGTACTTC.

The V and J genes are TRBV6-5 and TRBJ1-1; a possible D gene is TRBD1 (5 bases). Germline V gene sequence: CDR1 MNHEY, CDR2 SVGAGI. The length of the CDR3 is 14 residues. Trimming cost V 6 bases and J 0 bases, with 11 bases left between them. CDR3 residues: CASRGRGMNTEAFF. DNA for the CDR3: TGTGCCAGCAGAGGGAGGGGAATGAACACTGAAGCTTTCTTT.

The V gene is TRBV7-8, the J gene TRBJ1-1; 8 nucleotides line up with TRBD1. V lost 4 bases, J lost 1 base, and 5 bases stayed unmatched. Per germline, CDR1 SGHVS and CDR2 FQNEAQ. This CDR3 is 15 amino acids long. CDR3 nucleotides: TGTGCCAGCAGCTGGACAGGGTCTGGGAACACTGAAGCTTTCTTT. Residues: CASSWTGSGNTEAFF.

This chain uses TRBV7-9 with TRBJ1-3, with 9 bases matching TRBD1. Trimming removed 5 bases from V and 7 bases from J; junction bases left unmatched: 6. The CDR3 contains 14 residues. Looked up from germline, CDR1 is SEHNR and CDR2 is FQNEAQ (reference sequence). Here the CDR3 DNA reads TGTGCCAGCAGCATAATGACAGGGGGGAACACCATATATTTT. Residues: CASSIMTGGNTIYF. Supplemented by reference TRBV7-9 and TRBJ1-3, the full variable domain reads DTGVSQNPRHKITKRGQNVTFRCDPISEHNRLYWYRQTLGQGPEFLTYFQNEAQLEKSRLLSDRFSAERPKGSFSTLEIQRTEQGDSAMYLCASSIMTGGNTIYFGEGSWLTVV.

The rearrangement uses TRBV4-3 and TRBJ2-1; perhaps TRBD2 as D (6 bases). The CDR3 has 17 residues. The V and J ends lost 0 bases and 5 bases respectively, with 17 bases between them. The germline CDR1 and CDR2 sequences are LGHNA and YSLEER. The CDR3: CASSQDKWLARHNEQFF. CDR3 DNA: TGCGCCAGCAGCCAAGATAAATGGCTAGCGCGTCACAATGAGCAGTTCTTC.

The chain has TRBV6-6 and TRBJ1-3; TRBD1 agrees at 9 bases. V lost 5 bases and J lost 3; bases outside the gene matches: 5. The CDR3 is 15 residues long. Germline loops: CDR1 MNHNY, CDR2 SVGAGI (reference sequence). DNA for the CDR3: TGTGCCAGCAGTCCCACAGGGGGCCTTGGAAACACCATATATTTT. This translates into CASSPTGGLGNTIYF.

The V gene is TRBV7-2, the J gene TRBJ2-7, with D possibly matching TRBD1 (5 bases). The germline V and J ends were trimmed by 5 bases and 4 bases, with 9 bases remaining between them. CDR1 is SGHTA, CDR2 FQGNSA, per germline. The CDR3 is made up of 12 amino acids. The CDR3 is CASSPRQYEQYF. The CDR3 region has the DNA TGTGCCAGCAGCCCCCGACAGTACGAGCAGTACTTC.

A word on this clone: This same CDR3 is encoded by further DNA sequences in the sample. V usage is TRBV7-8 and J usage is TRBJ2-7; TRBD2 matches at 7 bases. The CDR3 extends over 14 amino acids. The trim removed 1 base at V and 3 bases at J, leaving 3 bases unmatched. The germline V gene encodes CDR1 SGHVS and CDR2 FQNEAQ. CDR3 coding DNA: TGTGCCAGCAGCTTAGGAACTAGCGTCTACGAGCAGTACTTC. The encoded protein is CASSLGTSVYEQYF.

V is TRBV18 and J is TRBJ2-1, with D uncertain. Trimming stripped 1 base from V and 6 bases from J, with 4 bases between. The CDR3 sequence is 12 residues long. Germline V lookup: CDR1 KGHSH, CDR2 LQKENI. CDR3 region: CASSPLANEQFF. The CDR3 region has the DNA TGTGCCAGCTCACCACTAGCCAATGAGCAGTTCTTC.

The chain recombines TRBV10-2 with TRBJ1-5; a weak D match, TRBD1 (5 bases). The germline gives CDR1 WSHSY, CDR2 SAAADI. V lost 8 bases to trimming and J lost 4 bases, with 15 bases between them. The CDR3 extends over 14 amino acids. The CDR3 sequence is CASSGQGPNQPQHF. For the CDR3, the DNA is TGCGCCAGCTCGGGGCAGGGACCGAATCAGCCCCAGCATTTT.

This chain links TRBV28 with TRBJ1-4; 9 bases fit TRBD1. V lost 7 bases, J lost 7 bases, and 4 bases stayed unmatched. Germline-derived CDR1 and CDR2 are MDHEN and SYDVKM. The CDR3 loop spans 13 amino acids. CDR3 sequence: CASTGTGREKLFF. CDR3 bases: TGTGCCAGCACCGGGACAGGGCGTGAAAAACTGTTTTTT.

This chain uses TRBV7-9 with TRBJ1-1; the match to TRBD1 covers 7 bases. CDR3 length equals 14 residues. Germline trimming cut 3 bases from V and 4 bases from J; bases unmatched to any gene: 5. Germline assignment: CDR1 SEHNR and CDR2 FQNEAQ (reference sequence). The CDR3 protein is CASSFTGAITEAFF. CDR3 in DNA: TGTGCCAGCAGCTTCACAGGGGCAATCACTGAAGCTTTCTTT. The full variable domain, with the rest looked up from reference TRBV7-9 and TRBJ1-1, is DTGVSQNPRHKITKRGQNVTFRCDPISEHNRLYWYRQTLGQGPEFLTYFQNEAQLEKSRLLSDRFSAERPKGSFSTLEIQRTEQGDSAMYLCASSFTGAITEAFFGQGTRLTVV.

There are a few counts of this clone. The CDR3 sequence: CASSIGWVEPREQYF. DNA of the CDR3: TGTGCCAGTAGTATAGGTTGGGTCGAACCGCGGGAGCAGTACTTC. The rearrangement joins TRBV19 to TRBJ2-7; D is uncertain. Trimming removed 1 base from V and 7 bases from J, with 17 bases in between. CDR1 and CDR2 from the germline V gene are LNHDA and SQIVND (reference sequence). The CDR3 runs to 15 residues.

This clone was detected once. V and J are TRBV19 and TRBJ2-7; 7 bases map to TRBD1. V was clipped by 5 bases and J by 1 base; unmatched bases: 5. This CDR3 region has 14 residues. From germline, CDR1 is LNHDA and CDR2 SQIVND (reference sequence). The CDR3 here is CASSLRDSSYEQYF. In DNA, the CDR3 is TGTGCCAGTAGTCTCCGGGACAGTTCCTACGAGCAGTACTTC.

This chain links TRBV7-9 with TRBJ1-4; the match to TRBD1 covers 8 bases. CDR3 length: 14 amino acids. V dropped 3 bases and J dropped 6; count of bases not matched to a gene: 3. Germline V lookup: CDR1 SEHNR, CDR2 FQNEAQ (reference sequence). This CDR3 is CASSFGQGYEKLFF. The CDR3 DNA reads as TGTGCCAGCAGCTTTGGACAGGGCTATGAAAAACTGTTTTTT.

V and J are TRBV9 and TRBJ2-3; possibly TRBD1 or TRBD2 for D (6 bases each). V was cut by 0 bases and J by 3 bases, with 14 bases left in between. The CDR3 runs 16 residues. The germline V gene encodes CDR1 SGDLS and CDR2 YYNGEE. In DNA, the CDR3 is TGTGCCAGCAGCGTAGGCAGGGGAGGAGGGACAGATACGCAGTATTTT. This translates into CASSVGRGGGTDTQYF. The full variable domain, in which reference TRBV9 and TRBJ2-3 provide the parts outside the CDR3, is DSGVTQTPKHLITATGQRVTLRCSPRSGDLSVYWYQQSLDQGLQFLIQYYNGEERAKGNILERFSAQQFPDLHSELNLSSLELGDSALYFCASSVGRGGGTDTQYFGPGTRLTVL.